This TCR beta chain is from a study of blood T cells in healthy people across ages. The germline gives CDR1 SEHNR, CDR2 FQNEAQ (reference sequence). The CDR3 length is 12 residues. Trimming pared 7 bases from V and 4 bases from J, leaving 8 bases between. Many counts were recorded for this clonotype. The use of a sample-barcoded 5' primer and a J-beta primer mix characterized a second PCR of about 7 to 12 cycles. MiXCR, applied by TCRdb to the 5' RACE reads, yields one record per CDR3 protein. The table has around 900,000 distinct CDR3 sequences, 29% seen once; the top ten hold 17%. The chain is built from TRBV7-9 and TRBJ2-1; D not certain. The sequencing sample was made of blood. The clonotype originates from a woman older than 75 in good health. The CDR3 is CASTPSYNEQFF. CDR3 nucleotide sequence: TGTGCCAGCACCCCCAGTTACAATGAGCAGTTCTTC.